Listed below are T cell receptor beta chains from one sample, sequenced in a study of blood T cell repertoires in COVID-19. Assay used: immunoSEQ multiplex PCR; TCRdb lists only in-frame clones, some missing. The repertoire holds 300,000 to 450,000 clones, roughly 90% seen once, with around 3% in the top ten. What was sequenced was peripheral blood. These receptors were obtained from a woman aged 25-40 years with COVID-19, enrolled during active disease. The CDR3 runs from the conserved cysteine through the conserved F or W. The order of the fields is V gene, CDR3 protein.

TRBV6-5	CASSWELGQTYTF
TRBV15	CATSGGGVTSVYEQYF
TRBV11-3	CASSLGIGGSYNEQFF
TRBV2	CASSDLTSTDTQYF
TRBV4-3	CASSQTVSSGNTIYF
TRBV7-2	CASSPGTGGPTEAFF
TRBV11-3	CASSRQGRSVGYTF
TRBV6-5	CASSITGFDEQYF
TRBV19	CASYRPPIYEQYF
TRBV5-1	CASSFQRVDNEQFF
TRBV19	CASSLGLASGAQQETQYF
TRBV7-9	CASSSSVGANVLTF
TRBV5-1	CASSLSGFDEQYF
TRBV29-1	CSVEDPQGENYEQYF
TRBV7-8	CASSPRPGTGETQYF
TRBV19	CASSLRDSVFEAFF
TRBV5-1	CASSLVPVNTDTQYF
TRBV24-1	CATSDSPGGRTGAPNWSTDTQYF
TRBV10-2	CASSHFRASGDREQYF
TRBV3-1/TRBV3-2	CASSQIGGSGNTIYF
TRBV28	CASSLGGGVGGNYGYTF
TRBV18	CASSPRDRSYEQYF
TRBV13	CASSFRPSGRTSTDTQYF
TRBV2	CASSRTQPNTGELFF
TRBV11-2	CASSSMGLAGGRETQYF
TRBV7-9	CASRSPGQGGTGELFF
TRBV19	CASSIWTGMNTEAFF
TRBV27	CASSHPAGGAGNEQFF
TRBV7-9	CASSSQGNTEAFF
TRBV2	CASRETSVNEQFF
TRBV4-3	CASSQPTSGRGSGELFF
TRBV4-1	CASSLLTSGTRDTQYF
TRBV18	CASSSRLADTGELFF
TRBV30	CAWSWGGITEAFF
TRBV27	CASSSDRGAGELFF
TRBV18	CASSGNSNNEQFF
TRBV5-8	CASSFTGGSQPQHF
TRBV2	CASSQDRGHADTQYF
TRBV7-8	CASSLAWRQGNSPLHF
TRBV10-1	CASSKLRGQNTDTQYF
TRBV18	CASSPTGTSGNEQYF
TRBV5-5	CASTLWTGSHNEQFF
TRBV5-7	CASSSETSGSSYEQYF
TRBV7-9	CASSLDTSREEQFF
TRBV5-5	CASSLGGAGNIQYF
TRBV20-1	CSARASYEQYF
TRBV7-2	CASSPVGGVADTQYF
TRBV11-2	CASHSGTGVLGYTF
TRBV10-3	CAIRNSREKVSYEQYF
TRBV7-9	CASSLRTGGNSYNEQFF